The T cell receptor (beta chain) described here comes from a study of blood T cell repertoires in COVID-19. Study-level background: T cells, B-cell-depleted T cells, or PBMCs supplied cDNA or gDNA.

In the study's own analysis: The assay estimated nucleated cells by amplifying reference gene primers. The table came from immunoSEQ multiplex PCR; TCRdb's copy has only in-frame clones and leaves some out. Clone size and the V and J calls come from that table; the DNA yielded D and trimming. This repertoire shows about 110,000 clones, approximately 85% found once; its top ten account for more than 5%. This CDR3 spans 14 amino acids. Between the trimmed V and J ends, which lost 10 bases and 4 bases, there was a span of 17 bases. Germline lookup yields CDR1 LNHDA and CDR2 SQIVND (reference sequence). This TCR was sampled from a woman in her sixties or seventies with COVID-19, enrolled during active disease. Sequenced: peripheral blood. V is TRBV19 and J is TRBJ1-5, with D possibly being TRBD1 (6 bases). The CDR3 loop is CATTLGAGNQPQHF. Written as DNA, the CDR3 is TGTGCCACCACGTTGGGGGCCGGAAATCAGCCCCAGCATTTT.